Listed below are T cell receptor beta chains from one sample, sequenced in a study of cytomegalovirus exposure and HLA in healthy donors. Repertoires were generated with immunoSEQ multiplex PCR, while TCRdb's copy carries only in-frame clones and drops some. The table lists fewer than 250,000 clones, about 80% of them singletons. Sequencing input: PBMCs. Receptor source: a girl under 18 in good health and CMV-seronegative. The CDR3 runs from the conserved cysteine through the conserved F or W. The order of the fields is J gene, D gene, V gene, CDR3 length, clone size, CDR3 DNA, CDR3 protein. The D gene is left open where the match is weak. Size tells how often a clone was seen (once, few, many) or the class of an expanded clone, and some rows leave it out.

TRBJ1-1 | NA | TRBV11-2 | 13 | NA | TGTGCCAGCAGCTTAGCCCAAAACACTGAAGCTTTCTTT | CASSLAQNTEAFF
TRBJ2-7 | TRBD2 | TRBV2 | 16 | NA | TGTGCCAGCACCGCTTTGGGGAGGGCCGGATCCTCCGAGCAGTACTTC | CASTALGRAGSSEQYF
TRBJ2-1 | NA | TRBV5-6 | 16 | NA | TGTGCCAGCAGCTTGGATAGTCTGAGCTCCTACAATGAGCAGTTCTTC | CASSLDSLSSYNEQFF
TRBJ1-1 | TRBD1 | TRBV10-3 | 18 | NA | TGTGCCATCAGCCAAACAGGGGGCCAATTACTCATGAACACTGAAGCTTTCTTT | CAISQTGGQLLMNTEAFF
TRBJ1-2 | NA | TRBV28 | 14 | once | TGTGCCAGCAGTTTACGGGACATGGGGTATGGCTACACCTTC | CASSLRDMGYGYTF
TRBJ2-1 | TRBD2 | TRBV5-6 | 15 | few | TGTGCCAGCAGCAGGGGACTAAGCTCCTACAATGAGCAGTTCTTC | CASSRGLSSYNEQFF
TRBJ1-2 | NA | TRBV20-1 | 11 | NA | TGCAGTGCCGTACAACCTGTTGGCTACACCTTC | CSAVQPVGYTF
TRBJ1-2 | TRBD1 | TRBV15 | 14 | NA | TGTGCCACCAGCAGAAGGGACAGTAACTATGGCTACACCTTC | CATSRRDSNYGYTF
TRBJ1-2 | NA | TRBV20-1 | 10 | NA | TGCAGTGCAAGCACCTATGGCTACACCTTC | CSASTYGYTF
TRBJ1-1 | NA | TRBV10-1 | 14 | NA | TGCGCCAGCAGTGAGTATCCCATGAACACTGAAGCTTTCTTT | CASSEYPMNTEAFF
TRBJ2-1 | TRBD2 | TRBV28 | 14 | NA | TGTGCCAGCAGTTTTAGCGGGACTGACAATGAGCAGTTCTTC | CASSFSGTDNEQFF
TRBJ2-3 | NA | TRBV10-3 | 16 | NA | TGTGCCATCAGTGAGTCTGCCGGGGGAGACACAGATACGCAGTATTTT | CAISESAGGDTDTQYF
TRBJ2-5 | TRBD1 | TRBV5-1 | 14 | NA | TGCGCCAGCAGCGGCGGGACAGGGCGGGAGACCCAGTACTTC | CASSGGTGRETQYF
TRBJ2-7 | NA | TRBV9 | 14 | NA | TGTGCCAGCAGCGTACACGGGTCTGAGGACGAGCAGTACTTC | CASSVHGSEDEQYF
TRBJ1-1 | NA | TRBV6-1 | 14 | NA | TGTGCCAGCAGGGTGACATCCCCGAACACTGAAGCTTTCTTT | CASRVTSPNTEAFF
TRBJ1-1 | NA | TRBV28 | 16 | NA | TGTGCCAGCAGTTCGTTACAGGGACCTTTCCACACTGAAGCTTTCTTT | CASSSLQGPFHTEAFF
TRBJ2-7 | NA | TRBV5-1 | 14 | NA | TGCGCCAGCAGCTTGGCCCGGCAGGTTGACGAGCAGTACTTC | CASSLARQVDEQYF
TRBJ1-5 | TRBD1 | TRBV6-4 | 16 | NA | TGTGCCAGCAGGGCCCCCGGGACAGGGAGGGATCAGCCCCAGCATTTT | CASRAPGTGRDQPQHF
TRBJ2-5 | NA | TRBV4-1 | 16 | NA | TGCGCCAGCAGCCAAGTTGGGACAACCCCACAAGAGACCCAGTACTTC | CASSQVGTTPQETQYF
TRBJ1-5 | NA | TRBV19 | 18 | NA | TGTGCCAGTAGTATCGGAGCGGGCAGCCTTTTCCCGTATCAGCCCCAGCATTTT | CASSIGAGSLFPYQPQHF
TRBJ2-2 | NA | TRBV2 | 17 | NA | TGTGCCAGCAGTGATCGATGGGCAGGCCTTAACACCGGGGAGCTGTTTTTT | CASSDRWAGLNTGELFF
TRBJ2-1 | NA | TRBV23-1 | 15 | few | TGCGCCAGCAGTCGTAAGGGACTCATTTTCTATGAGCAGTTCTTC | CASSRKGLIFYEQFF
TRBJ2-3 | TRBD2 | TRBV4-1 | 15 | NA | TGCGCCAGCAGCCACGGGACTACCCGCACAGATACGCAGTATTTT | CASSHGTTRTDTQYF
TRBJ1-1 | NA | TRBV7-3 | 13 | NA | TGTGCCAGCAGCTTAACGTCGGTCACTGAAGCTTTCTTT | CASSLTSVTEAFF
TRBJ1-6 | NA | TRBV28 | 15 | NA | TGTGCCAGCAATCCGGGGGGCCCCCATAATTCACCCCTCCACTTT | CASNPGGPHNSPLHF
TRBJ1-5 | NA | TRBV30 | 13 | NA | TGTGCCTGGAGTGTACGGGGGGGCCAGCCCCAGCATTTT | CAWSVRGGQPQHF
TRBJ1-5 | NA | TRBV4-3 | 14 | few | TGCGCCAGCAGCCAATCCCCGGGGGGCCAGCCCCAGCATTTT | CASSQSPGGQPQHF
TRBJ1-2 | TRBD1 | TRBV28 | 14 | NA | TGTGCCAGCAGTTCCGGGACAGAGATCTATGGCTACACCTTC | CASSSGTEIYGYTF
TRBJ2-7 | TRBD2 | TRBV9 | 16 | NA | TGTGCCAGCAGCGTAGCTGGGGGGACTAGTCTAAACGAGCAGTACTTC | CASSVAGGTSLNEQYF
TRBJ2-2 | TRBD2 | TRBV4-3 | 20 | NA | TGCGCCAGCAGCCAAGAGTTGTCTAGCGGGGGGAAAGCGAACACCGGGGAGCTGTTTTTT | CASSQELSSGGKANTGELFF
TRBJ2-7 | TRBD1 | TRBV19 | 14 | NA | TGTGCCAGTAGTAGAGGGACAGTCTCCTACGAGCAGTACTTC | CASSRGTVSYEQYF
TRBJ1-2 | NA | TRBV6-1 | 12 | NA | TGTGCCAGCAGTGCCCGTAGCTATGGCTACACCTTC | CASSARSYGYTF
TRBJ1-2 | TRBD1 | TRBV28 | 14 | NA | TGTGCCTCTCGGTCCGGACAGGTCTTTCGGAGCTACACCTTC | CASRSGQVFRSYTF
TRBJ2-7 | NA | TRBV6-5 | 14 | NA | TGTGCCAGCATCGAGGGCTCCACGGGCACCGAGCAGTACTTC | CASIEGSTGTEQYF
TRBJ2-7 | NA | TRBV28 | 15 | NA | TGTGCCAGCAGCCCCGCGGGACAGTCGGACTACGAGCAGTACTTC | CASSPAGQSDYEQYF
TRBJ1-1 | TRBD1 | TRBV19 | 13 | once | TGTGCCAGTACTGACAGGGGGGGCACTGAAGCTTTCTTT | CASTDRGGTEAFF
TRBJ2-2 | NA | TRBV7-9 | 17 | NA | TGTGCCAGCAGCAGTAGTGTTGTGACAGGTTACACCGGGGAGCTGTTTTTT | CASSSSVVTGYTGELFF
TRBJ2-1 | NA | TRBV7-8 | 15 | NA | TGTGCCAGCAGTCACTCCCGGCCGGGACTGCTGGAGCAGTTCTTC | CASSHSRPGLLEQFF
TRBJ1-1 | NA | TRBV6-5 | 13 | NA | TGTGCCAGCAGTGTTCAGGAAAACACTGAAGCTTTCTTT | CASSVQENTEAFF
TRBJ2-7 | NA | TRBV6-1 | 13 | NA | TGTGCCAGCAGCCGACTAGAGTCCCACGAGCAGTACTTC | CASSRLESHEQYF
TRBJ1-3 | TRBD1 | TRBV9 | 16 | NA | TGTGCCAGCAGCGAGGACAGGGCAAGCTCTGGAAACACCATATATTTT | CASSEDRASSGNTIYF
TRBJ2-1 | TRBD1 | TRBV28 | 16 | NA | TGTGCCAGCAGTTTAAGTTGGTCAGGGGGCTTGAATGAGCAGTTCTTC | CASSLSWSGGLNEQFF
TRBJ1-5 | NA | TRBV6-1 | 15 | once | TGTGCCAGCAGGGAGGGCCCCTTTGGGAATCAGCCCCAGCATTTT | CASREGPFGNQPQHF
TRBJ2-7 | TRBD1 | TRBV5-1 | 16 | once | TGCGCCAGCAGCCTAATGGGACAGGGGGCTTCCTACGAGCAGTACTTC | CASSLMGQGASYEQYF
TRBJ2-3 | TRBD1 | TRBV28 | 16 | NA | TGTGCCAGCAGTTTATTAGGGGCAGGGGGCCCAGATACGCAGTATTTT | CASSLLGAGGPDTQYF
TRBJ1-2 | NA | TRBV5-4 | 16 | once | TGTGCCAGCAGCCAGCGGACGTCGGACTCTCTGTATGGCTACACCTTC | CASSQRTSDSLYGYTF
TRBJ2-7 | TRBD1 | TRBV30 | 13 | NA | TGTGCCTGGAGCGGGACAGGGGTCTTCGAGCAGTACTTC | CAWSGTGVFEQYF
TRBJ1-2 | NA | TRBV6-1 | 14 | NA | TGTGCCAGCAGTGTCCAGGGCAAGAACTATGGCTACACCTTC | CASSVQGKNYGYTF
TRBJ1-2 | TRBD1 | TRBV18 | 13 | NA | TGTGCCAGCTCACTTACAGGGGTCGATGGCTACACCTTC | CASSLTGVDGYTF
TRBJ2-7 | NA | TRBV15 | 15 | NA | TGTGCCACCAGCCTTAGGGGGGGGCCAGCCTACGAGCAGTACTTC | CATSLRGGPAYEQYF
TRBJ1-5 | TRBD1 | TRBV4-2 | 17 | NA | TGTGCCAGCAGCCGCACACAGGGGGCAGAGGGTGGCCAGCCCCAGCATTTT | CASSRTQGAEGGQPQHF
TRBJ1-1 | NA | TRBV5-1 | 13 | few | TGCGCCAGCAGCTTGGTTTCCGACACTGAAGCTTTCTTT | CASSLVSDTEAFF
TRBJ1-4 | NA | TRBV7-9 | 16 | NA | TGTGCCAGCAGCCCTACAGGGAAGGCATCTAATGAAAAACTGTTTTTT | CASSPTGKASNEKLFF
TRBJ2-7 | NA | TRBV28 | 15 | NA | TGTGCCAGCAGTCGGCCTGCGGGGAGTGTGTACGAGCAGTACTTC | CASSRPAGSVYEQYF
TRBJ2-3 | TRBD2 | TRBV2 | 18 | NA | TGTGCCAGCAGTGATTTTAAGGTGGGAGGGATTAGCACAGATACGCAGTATTTT | CASSDFKVGGISTDTQYF
TRBJ2-1 | NA | TRBV28 | 14 | NA | TGTGCCAGCAGCCTTAGACAGTTCTACAATGAGCAGTTCTTC | CASSLRQFYNEQFF